What follows are 8 T cell receptor beta chains derived from one specimen sequenced in a study of T cells in severe cutaneous drug reactions. Libraries were made by iRepertoire multiplex PCR with TCR subtype-specific primers for bulk and single-cell sequencing. Reanalyzing the multiplex PCR reads, TCRdb keeps one entry per CDR3 protein, without DNA. Its clone listing holds tens of thousands of distinct CDR3 sequences. The donors had carbamazepine-induced Stevens-Johnson syndrome or toxic epidermal necrolysis. The source material was PBMCs. These receptors were collected from a human donor with toxic epidermal necrolysis, a severe cutaneous drug reaction.

This chain joins TRBV20-1 and TRBJ2-5; TCRdb gives TRBD1 as the D gene, but with no DNA this cannot be confirmed. Germline CDR1 and CDR2: DFQATT and SNEGSKA (reference sequence). The CDR3 runs 13 residues. CDR3 protein: CSAPGGHRGTQYF.

This chain uses TRBV3-1 with TRBJ2-5; the D call of TRBD1 rests on TCRdb alone, since no DNA is present to check it. Germline CDR1 and CDR2: LGHDT and YNNKEL (reference sequence). There are 15 residues in the CDR3. The CDR3: CASSQGTGLGETQYF.

This chain joins TRBV7-2 and TRBJ2-1; TCRdb reports TRBD1, a call that lacks DNA to check it against. The CDR3 has 12 residues. Germline V gene sequence: CDR1 SGHTA, CDR2 FQGNSA. Here the CDR3 reads CASRFKGNEQFF. The variable domain in full, completed from reference TRBV7-2 and TRBJ2-1, reads GAGVSQSPSNKVTEKGKDVELRCDPISGHTALYWYRQSLGQGLEFLIYFQGNSAPDKSGLPSDRFSAERTGGSVSTLTIQRTQQEDSAVYLCASRFKGNEQFFGPGTRLTVL.

The chain recombines TRBV24-1 with TRBJ2-2. The germline gives CDR1 KGHDR, CDR2 SFDVKD. CDR3 size: 15 residues. CDR3 amino acids: CATSDLSHNTGELFF.

The chain combines TRBV5-1 with TRBJ1-1; TCRdb indicates TRBD1, and absent DNA this call remains unverified. This CDR3 contains 17 residues. Germline lookup yields CDR1 SGHRS and CDR2 YFSETQ. CDR3 protein: CASSLYEAGPGVPEAFF.

The chain uses TRBV4-2 and TRBJ2-1; TCRdb's assignment of TRBD1 cannot be checked, as there is no DNA. This CDR3 region has 16 residues. The germline V gene has CDR1 LGHNA and CDR2 YNFKEQ. The CDR3 region is CASSQDGTSPYNEQFF.

The chain combines TRBV28 with TRBJ2-7. Germline CDR1 and CDR2: MDHEN and SYDVKM. CDR3 length: 11 amino acids. The CDR3 sequence: CASSLGYEQYF. The full variable domain, completed using reference TRBV28 and TRBJ2-7, is DVKVTQSSRYLVKRTGEKVFLECVQDMDHENMFWYRQDPGLGLRLIYFSYDVKMKEKGDIPEGYSVSREKKERFSLILESASTNQTSMYLCASSLGYEQYFGPGTRLTVT.

The genes are TRBV15 and TRBJ1-5. The CDR3 spans 13 residues. From germline, CDR1 is LNHNV and CDR2 YYDKDF (reference sequence). The CDR3 is CATSWGGNQPQHF.